Presented here are 22 T cell receptor beta chains from one specimen sequenced in a study of shared clonotypes between healthy human individuals (dated by TCRdb to 2020 to 2022). Library prep was done by the immunoSEQ multiplex PCR assay. The table comes from immuneACCESS by way of TCRdb, which keeps in-frame sequences with V and J called. Part of the clones is missing from these tables; in studies checked, under half for an unresolved V gene and the rest for unknown reasons. This sample gives 700,000 or so clones in total; roughly 78% of them show up just once. The ten largest clones take up around 2% of the sample. The material sequenced was memory CD4+ T cells sorted from blood. The sample's cell subset or site label is to be understood as: CD45RA-negative fraction. These receptor sequences come from a woman in her twenties or thirties in good health.

This clone came up a few times. The chain employs TRBV5-5 and TRBJ1-2; 8 nucleotides match TRBD1. Germline-derived CDR1 and CDR2 are SGHKS and YYEKEE (reference sequence). Trimming took 5 bases from V and 7 from J; bases not matched to a gene: 7. The CDR3 has 13 amino acids. The CDR3 DNA reads TGTGCCAGCAGTTTGACAGGGGCTTTTGGCTACACCTTC. Amino acid sequence: CASSLTGAFGYTF. Looking up the rest from reference TRBV5-5 and TRBJ1-2 gives the full variable domain: DAGVTQSPTHLIKTRGQQVTLRCSPISGHKSVSWYQQVLGQGPQFIFQYYEKEERGRGNFPDRFSARQFPNYSSELNVNALLLGDSALYLCASSLTGAFGYTFGSGTRLTVV.

This sequence joins TRBV7-2 and TRBJ2-5, with TRBD2 matching over 11 bases. The CDR3 length is 14 residues. The V gene end was trimmed by 5 bases and the J gene end by 5 bases; junction bases not matched to a gene: 4. The germline V gene has CDR1 SGHTA and CDR2 FQGNSA. The DNA of the CDR3 is TGTGCCAGCAGCACTAGCGGGAGCTTTGAGACCCAGTACTTC. Protein sequence: CASSTSGSFETQYF.

This chain connects TRBV28 to TRBJ2-1; 8 positions agree with TRBD2. J was trimmed by 1 base and V by 5 bases; bases with no gene match: 7. Looked up from germline, CDR1 is MDHEN and CDR2 is SYDVKM. The CDR3 loop spans 16 amino acids. CDR3 bases: TGTGCCAGCAGTACCCATGGCGGGGGGTCCTACAATGAGCAGTTCTTC. Translated, it gives CASSTHGGGSYNEQFF.

This clone has a handful of counts. V and J are TRBV7-2 and TRBJ1-3; TRBD1 might be the D (5 bases). There are 15 residues in the CDR3. The germline V gene encodes CDR1 SGHTA and CDR2 FQGNSA. Trimming removed 2 bases from V and 5 bases from J, with 13 bases in between. The CDR3 loop is CASSLRAAGRNTIYF. The CDR3 nucleotides are TGTGCCAGCAGCTTAAGGGCGGCAGGGAGAAACACCATATATTTT. Supplemented by reference TRBV7-2 and TRBJ1-3, the full variable domain reads GAGVSQSPSNKVTEKGKDVELRCDPISGHTALYWYRQSLGQGLEFLIYFQGNSAPDKSGLPSDRFSAERTGGSVSTLTIQRTQQEDSAVYLCASSLRAAGRNTIYFGEGSWLTVV.

The genes are TRBV18 and TRBJ2-5, with D perhaps TRBD1 (5 bases). V shed 0 bases and J shed 2 bases, with 10 bases lying between them. Germline V gene sequence: CDR1 KGHSH, CDR2 LQKENI. The CDR3 loop spans 15 amino acids. CDR3 residues: CASSPPGRVQETQYF. As DNA, the CDR3 is TGTGCCAGCTCACCACCAGGCAGGGTTCAAGAGACCCAGTACTTC.

This sequence joins TRBV28 and TRBJ2-6, with TRBD1 matching 8 bases. Germline V gene sequence: CDR1 MDHEN, CDR2 SYDVKM. The CDR3 has 20 residues. The J segment lost 0 bases and the V segment lost 4 bases, leaving 14 bases of the junction unmatched. The CDR3 reads CASSSLLRQGISSGANVLTF. The DNA for the CDR3 is TGTGCCAGCAGTTCTCTCCTCCGACAGGGGATAAGCTCTGGGGCCAACGTCCTGACTTTC.

A remark on this clone: A much larger clone lies a single base off, so this may be a read error. At the DNA level, this CDR3 is encoded by other sequences in the same sample as well. This chain uses TRBV5-1 with TRBJ2-1; possibly TRBD1 for D (6 bases). CDR3 length equals 14 residues. CDR1 and CDR2 (germline): SGHRS, YFSETQ. V lost 0 bases and J lost 4, with 8 bases in between. CDR3 loop: CASSLEGGYNEQFF. CDR3 coding DNA: TGCGCCAGCAGCTTGGAAGGGGGATACAATGAGCAGTTCTTC.

There are a few counts of this clone. This chain joins TRBV7-9 and TRBJ2-6; either TRBD1 or TRBD2 may fit D (5 bases each). V gave up 6 bases and J gave up 0 bases, with 15 bases separating them. The germline V gene encodes CDR1 SEHNR and CDR2 FQNEAQ (reference sequence). CDR3 size: 17 residues. CDR3 in amino acids: CASSSGTKYSGANVLTF. In DNA form, the CDR3 reads TGTGCCAGCAGTTCCGGGACGAAATACTCTGGGGCCAACGTCCTGACTTTC.

This clone was observed at least ten times. The sample contains more than one DNA sequence encoding this CDR3. The J gene is TRBJ2-5, the V gene TRBV10-1; D assignment may be TRBD1 or TRBD2 (6 bases each). This CDR3 is 14 amino acids long. Germline V gene sequence: CDR1 WNHNN, CDR2 SYGVQD (reference sequence). The V end lost 0 bases, the J end lost 4 bases, and 9 bases lay between the germline ends. The CDR3: CASSESGGGETQYF. The CDR3, as DNA: TGCGCCAGCAGTGAGTCAGGGGGAGGAGAGACCCAGTACTTC.

This clone was found a few times. The chain combines TRBV5-1 with TRBJ1-4, with 7 bases lining up with TRBD1. Germline-derived CDR1 and CDR2 are SGHRS and YFSETQ. CDR3 size: 16 residues. V lost 0 bases, J lost 5 bases, and 7 bases stayed unmatched. The CDR3 region is CASSLGQGIGNEKLFF. The CDR3 DNA is TGCGCCAGCAGCTTGGGACAGGGCATCGGAAATGAAAAACTGTTTTTT.

The chain couples TRBV6-1 to TRBJ1-5, with a weak D call TRBD1 (6 bases). The CDR3 extends over 15 amino acids. Germline CDR1 MNHNS, CDR2 SASEGT. Trimming removed 2 bases from V and 6 bases from J, with 14 bases in between. Here the CDR3 reads CASSERGPLGQPQHF. The CDR3 nucleotides are TGTGCCAGCAGTGAACGGGGGCCTCTTGGTCAGCCCCAGCATTTT.

The sample holds many counts of this clone. V is TRBV5-4 and J is TRBJ2-1; 14 positions agree with TRBD2. There are 18 residues in the CDR3. Trimming removed 2 bases from V and 8 bases from J; junction bases left unmatched: 12. Germline CDR1 and CDR2: SGHNT and YYREEE (reference sequence). DNA for the CDR3: TGTGCCAGCAGCTTCCCCCTGTCGGGACTAGCGGGAGTCCATGAGCAGTTCTTC. This encodes CASSFPLSGLAGVHEQFF.

V is TRBV4-1 and J is TRBJ2-1; 7 bases agree with TRBD2. The CDR3 covers 16 residues. Germline V lookup: CDR1 MGHRA, CDR2 YSYEKL. Unmatched junction bases numbered 11, after V lost 3 bases and J lost 6 bases. CDR3 region: CASSQGSQASGNEQFF. The DNA of the CDR3 is TGCGCCAGCAGCCAGGGTTCCCAGGCTAGCGGCAATGAGCAGTTCTTC.

Comments on this clone: A read error is likely here: a far larger clone is one base away. This chain joins TRBV30 and TRBJ2-5; TRBD2 matches at 14 bases. The ends lost 3 bases at V and 5 bases at J; junction bases unmatched: 8. Germline V lookup: CDR1 GTSNPN, CDR2 SVGIG (reference sequence). The CDR3 consists of 16 residues. The CDR3 bases are TGTGCCTGGAGGACGGGACTAGCGGGAGCCCAGGAGACCCAGTACTTC. It codes for CAWRTGLAGAQETQYF.

The genes are TRBV18 and TRBJ1-2, with D tentatively TRBD1 (5 bases). V dropped 3 bases and J dropped 1 base, with 12 bases sitting between them. CDR3 length equals 15 residues. CDR1 and CDR2 from the germline V gene are KGHSH and LQKENI. The CDR3 loop is CASSPTGQGNYGYTF. The CDR3 DNA is TGTGCCAGCTCACCGACGGGGCAGGGTAACTATGGCTACACCTTC.

This clone was detected only once. The chain carries TRBV19 and TRBJ2-7, with 12 bases matching TRBD1. V was pared by 9 bases and J by 4 bases, with 10 bases of the junction left unmatched. Germline V CDR1 and CDR2: LNHDA, SQIVND (reference sequence). This CDR3 is built from 15 residues. CDR3 DNA sequence: TGTGCCAGCAGGGGACAGGGGGCTTTATGGTACGAGCAGTACTTC. Protein product: CASRGQGALWYEQYF.

The chain links TRBV19 to TRBJ1-2; a weak D match, TRBD1 (5 bases). Germline CDR1 and CDR2: LNHDA and SQIVND (reference sequence). V shed 3 bases and J shed 4 bases, with 15 bases lying between them. This CDR3 has 15 amino acids. CDR3 coding DNA: TGTGCCAGTAGTATCATGGGGGGGAGCGGCTATGGCTACACCTTC. It yields the protein CASSIMGGSGYGYTF.

This sequence joins TRBV28 and TRBJ1-1, with D hard to call. V gave up 3 bases and J gave up 4 bases, with 9 bases separating them. The CDR3 is 13 amino acids. The germline gives CDR1 MDHEN, CDR2 SYDVKM. CDR3 sequence: CASSFGRATEAFF. CDR3 DNA sequence: TGTGCCAGCAGTTTCGGACGGGCCACTGAAGCTTTCTTT.

This clone has just a few counts. The chain recombines TRBV28 with TRBJ2-5; no reliable D call. V lost 2 bases to trimming and J lost 0 bases, with 4 bases between them. CDR3 size: 13 residues. Germline lookup yields CDR1 MDHEN and CDR2 SYDVKM. The CDR3 bases are TGTGCCAGCAGTTTAGCAGACCAAGAGACCCAGTACTTC. It specifies CASSLADQETQYF.

The V gene is TRBV6-5, the J gene TRBJ2-7, with D possibly being TRBD2 (6 bases). This CDR3 is 14 amino acids long. V dropped 5 bases and J dropped 7 bases, with 18 bases sitting between them. Germline CDR1 reads MNHEY; CDR2 reads SVGAGI. The CDR3 spells CASSRSGSAGEQYF. In DNA form, the CDR3 reads TGTGCCAGCAGTCGATCCGGGTCCGCGGGGGAGCAGTACTTC.

This clone showed up just once. This chain uses TRBV11-2 with TRBJ2-1; 12 bases align to TRBD2. The germline CDR1 and CDR2 sequences are SGHAT and FQNNGV. V lost 5 bases and J lost 5; bases outside the gene matches: 7. This CDR3 has 16 residues. DNA for the CDR3: TGTGCCAGCAGCGCTCGGACTAGCGGGACTAACAATGAGCAGTTCTTC. Protein product: CASSARTSGTNNEQFF.

The V gene is TRBV27, the J gene TRBJ2-2; TRBD1 is a possible D gene (5 bases). CDR3 size: 14 residues. The V gene lost 6 bases and the J gene lost 4 bases, with 12 bases spanning the gap. The V gene's germline CDR1 is MNHEY and CDR2 SMNVEV (reference sequence). The CDR3 DNA sequence: TGTGCCAGCAGGACGACAGTGATCACCGGGGAGCTGTTTTTT. Its protein is CASRTTVITGELFF.